These 13 T cell receptor beta chains were sequenced from one sample in a study of human T cells and chemical hapten exposure. TCRdb passed the RACE reads through MiXCR, listing each CDR3 protein once. This table has about 260,000 distinct CDR3 sequences, 7.5% to 10% appearing once. Time point: pre-sensitization, week 0. Treatment given: therapeutic diphenylcyclopropenone sensitization with weekly scalp DPC. The sequencing used whole blood, collected in connection with sensitization to the hapten diphenylcyclopropenone (DPC). The receptors originated from a middle-aged woman with alopecia areata. Some clones in this sample may be carry-over from other donors' samples.

This clonotype occurred a few times. The chain couples TRBV20-1 to TRBJ2-3, with TRBD1 identical over 9 bases. Trimming took 2 bases from V and 0 from J; bases not matched to a gene: 3. This CDR3 spans 15 amino acids. Per germline, CDR1 DFQATT and CDR2 SNEGSKA (reference sequence). The CDR3 loop is CSARNRGHSTDTQYF. The CDR3 coding sequence is TGCAGTGCTAGAAACAGGGGGCATAGCACAGATACGCAGTATTTT.

This clonotype was counted at least ten times. The chain carries TRBV27 and TRBJ2-5, with a tentative D call TRBD2 (6 bases). Trimming pared 3 bases from V and 3 bases from J, leaving 8 bases between. Germline values: CDR1 MNHEY, CDR2 SMNVEV (reference sequence). The CDR3 loop spans 13 amino acids. CDR3 nucleotide sequence: TGTGCCAGCAGTTTCGGAGGGAAAGAGACCCAGTACTTC. Its protein product is CASSFGGKETQYF.

The chain is built from TRBV10-3 and TRBJ2-1; D unresolved. The CDR3 sequence is 13 residues long. V dropped 10 bases and J dropped 9 bases, with 19 bases sitting between them. In germline, CDR1 is ENHRY, CDR2 SYGVKD. As DNA, the CDR3 is TGTGCCACCCTCGACCGGGCATTCTTTGAGCAGTTCTTC. Translated, it gives CATLDRAFFEQFF.

The J gene is TRBJ2-1, the V gene TRBV7-2, with D tentatively TRBD1 (6 bases). The germline V gene has CDR1 SGHTA and CDR2 FQGNSA. Between the trimmed V and J ends, which lost 1 base and 6 bases, there was a span of 16 bases. The CDR3 has 16 amino acids. This chain's CDR3 is CASSLEGQGPLNEQFF. CDR3 DNA: TGTGCCAGCAGCTTAGAGGGGCAGGGGCCTCTCAATGAGCAGTTCTTC.

The chain is built from TRBV5-1 and TRBJ1-1; D unresolved. The CDR3 covers 15 residues. Germline CDR1 reads SGHRS; CDR2 reads YFSETQ. Trimming left V 4 bases short and J 0 bases short, with 13 bases between. CDR3 protein: CASSLFGQVNTEAFF. CDR3 sequence (DNA): TGCGCCAGCAGCCTTTTTGGCCAGGTGAACACTGAAGCTTTCTTT.

This clonotype occurred many times. The V call is TRBV7-2, the J call TRBJ2-1; D unclear. The CDR3 runs to 15 residues. Germline CDR1 reads SGHTA; CDR2 reads FQGNSA. V was cut by 5 bases and J by 9 bases, with 20 bases left in between. The CDR3 region is CASSAGLTLTSEQFF. DNA for the CDR3: TGTGCCAGCAGCGCTGGGCTCACCCTTACGAGTGAGCAGTTCTTC.

This rearrangement joins TRBV28 to TRBJ1-4, with 8 positions matching TRBD1. This CDR3 contains 13 residues. Trimming cost V 6 bases and J 8 bases; bases outside gene matches: 5. Germline V lookup: CDR1 MDHEN, CDR2 SYDVKM. CDR3 in amino acids: CASRQGGEEKLFF. In DNA, the CDR3 is TGTGCCAGCAGACAGGGGGGCGAAGAAAAACTGTTTTTT.

This clonotype was picked up many times. The CDR3 bases are TGCAGTGCTAGAGAGACCCTGCACTCTGGAAACACCATATATTTT. It encodes CSARETLHSGNTIYF. The V call is TRBV20-1, the J call TRBJ1-3; D is unclear. Germline V CDR1 and CDR2: DFQATT, SNEGSKA (reference sequence). This CDR3 has 15 residues. The V end was cut by 0 bases, the J end by 0 bases, with 9 bases between.

The rearrangement joins TRBV4-1 to TRBJ2-1; 7 bases line up with TRBD2. The CDR3 covers 14 residues. Germline assignment: CDR1 MGHRA and CDR2 YSYEKL. The V gene end was trimmed by 4 bases and the J gene end by 8 bases; junction bases not matched to a gene: 8. CDR3: CASSLLGGSDEQFF. CDR3 DNA: TGCGCCAGCAGCCTCCTTGGCGGGAGCGATGAGCAGTTCTTC.

This clonotype was recorded many times. The J gene is TRBJ1-2, the V gene TRBV20-1; D gene unclear. The V gene lost 6 bases and the J gene lost 0 bases, with 8 bases spanning the gap. CDR3 size: 12 residues. Germline loops: CDR1 DFQATT, CDR2 SNEGSKA (reference sequence). CDR3 sequence reads: CSANIANYGYTF. The CDR3 DNA reads TGCAGTGCAAATATAGCTAACTATGGCTACACCTTC.

This chain's CDR3 is CASNNRGYEQYF. In nucleotides, the CDR3 is TGTGCCAGCAACAACAGGGGATACGAGCAGTACTTC. This chain joins TRBV28 and TRBJ2-7, with 7 bases aligning to TRBD1. CDR3 length: 12 amino acids. V shed 7 bases and J 4 bases; nucleotides not matched to a gene: 4. Germline CDR1 is MDHEN and CDR2 is SYDVKM.

This clonotype showed up just a few times. V usage is TRBV28 and J usage is TRBJ1-6; possible D gene TRBD1, 6 bases. The ends were cut back, 4 bases at V and 0 bases at J, with 16 bases in the middle. The CDR3 has 18 residues. The germline gives CDR1 MDHEN, CDR2 SYDVKM. DNA of the CDR3: TGTGCCAGCAGTTCCGGGACATACTCGAGCTCCTATAATTCACCCCTCCACTTT. Protein: CASSSGTYSSSYNSPLHF.

There are many counts of this clonotype. V and J are TRBV28 and TRBJ2-3; 7 nucleotides agree with TRBD2. V lost 3 bases and J lost 0; bases outside the gene matches: 9. Germline V CDR1 and CDR2: MDHEN, SYDVKM. The CDR3 consists of 17 residues. CDR3 DNA: TGTGCCAGCAGTTTGGGGTCTAGCGGTTCTAGCACAGATACGCAGTATTTT. Amino acids: CASSLGSSGSSTDTQYF.